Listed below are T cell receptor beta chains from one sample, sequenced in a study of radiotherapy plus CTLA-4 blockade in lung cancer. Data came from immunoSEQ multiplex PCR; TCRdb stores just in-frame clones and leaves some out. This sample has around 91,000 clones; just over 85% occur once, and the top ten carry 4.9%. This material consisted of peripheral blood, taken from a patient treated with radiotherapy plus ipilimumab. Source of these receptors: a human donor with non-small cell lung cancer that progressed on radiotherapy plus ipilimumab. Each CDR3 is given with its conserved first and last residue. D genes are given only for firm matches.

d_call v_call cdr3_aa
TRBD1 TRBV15 CATAEGATIQPQHF
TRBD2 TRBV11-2 CASSLVASGRKITGELFF
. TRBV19 CASSIAGTGPDEQYF
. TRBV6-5 CASRPSGGPYEQYF
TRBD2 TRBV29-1 CSVEVPGGPTYEQYF
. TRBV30 CASSGPTTF
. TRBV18 CASSPARSSEPQHF
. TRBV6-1 CASSEIPVGGVNSNQPQHF
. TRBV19 CASSSSRRAFF
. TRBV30 CAWSEGTTDTQYF
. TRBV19 CASSRLGGSGNTIYF
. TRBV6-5 CASSLWTGDNEQFF
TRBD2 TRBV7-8 CASSQGLADSAHEQYF
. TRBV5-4 CASSQGLGTDTQYF
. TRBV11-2 CASSPEWSEQYF
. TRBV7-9 CASSWRGSIVQETQYF
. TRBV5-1 CASSVRVGAGELFF
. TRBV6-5 CASSSPGMNTEAFF